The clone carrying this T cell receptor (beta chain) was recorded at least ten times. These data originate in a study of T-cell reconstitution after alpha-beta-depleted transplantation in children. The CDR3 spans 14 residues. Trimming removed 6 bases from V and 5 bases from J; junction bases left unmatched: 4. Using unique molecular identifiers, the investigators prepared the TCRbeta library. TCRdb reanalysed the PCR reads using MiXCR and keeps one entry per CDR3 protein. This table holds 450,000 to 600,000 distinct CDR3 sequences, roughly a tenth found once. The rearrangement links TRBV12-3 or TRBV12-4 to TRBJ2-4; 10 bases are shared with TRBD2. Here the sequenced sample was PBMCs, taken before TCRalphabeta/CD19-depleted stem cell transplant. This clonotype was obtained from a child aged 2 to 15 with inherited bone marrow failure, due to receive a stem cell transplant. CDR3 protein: CASRPLAGENIQYF. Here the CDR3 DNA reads TGTGCCAGCAGACCCCTAGCGGGAGAAAACATTCAGTACTTC.